This T cell receptor beta chain was sequenced in a study of blood T cell repertoires in COVID-19. On the study more broadly: The samples span acute and convalescent COVID-19 from the United States, Italy and Spain.

Per the study methods: Estimation of nucleated cell counts relied on the amplification of reference gene primers. Here immunoSEQ multiplex PCR was the method, and the copy in TCRdb shows in-frame clones only, minus some. V and J calls and clone size are given by that table; D and trimming were obtained from the DNA. The sample has around 480,000 clones, around 90% seen once; the top ten hold 0.7%. Germline CDR1 is SNHLY and CDR2 is FYNNEI. This CDR3 region has 15 residues. V lost 8 bases to trimming and J lost 1 base; unmatched junction nucleotides: 7. The study recruited people aged roughly 18 to 89 years across under 25 US areas. Clinical histories supplied by participants themselves formed the basis of cohort assignment.

Sequencing was done on a sample of PBMCs or T cells enriched from blood (not recorded which). This TCR was recovered from a young woman who had recovered from COVID-19. This chain links TRBV2 with TRBJ1-5, with TRBD1 identical over 8 bases. DNA for the CDR3: TGTGCCAGCCAACTGGACAGGGTAAGCAATCAGCCCCAGCATTTT. Amino acid sequence: CASQLDRVSNQPQHF.